This is a list of T cell receptor beta chains from one sample in a study of T cell responses to AZD1222 COVID-19 vaccine. The data were produced by immunoSEQ multiplex PCR, yet TCRdb's version contains in-frame clones alone and is incomplete. This table has 110,000 to 150,000 clones, roughly 92% appearing once. The sample here was peripheral blood, taken on day 0 of AZD1222 vaccination. These receptors originate from an adult in good health. The CDR3 runs from the conserved cysteine through the conserved F or W. The order of the fields is CDR3 DNA, CDR3 protein, clone size, V gene, J gene, D gene. A D gene is named only where the DNA matches it firmly. Clone size is not always given. Where it is, it says once, few, many or a class for expanded clones.

DNA: TGCGCCAGCAGCTTGGTAGGGGATACGCAGTATTTT; CDR3: CASSLVGDTQYF; size: -; V: TRBV5-1; J: TRBJ2-3; D: -
DNA: TGTGCCAGCAGCTCCATTCTGGTCCCACAGTACTTC; CDR3: CASSSILVPQYF; size: -; V: TRBV5-5; J: TRBJ2-4; D: -
DNA: TGCGCCAGCAGCTTTGGGGACGGAGGAAGCACCTTC; CDR3: CASSFGDGGSTF; size: -; V: TRBV5-1; J: TRBJ1-2; D: -
DNA: TGCGCCAGCAGCTTGGAGGGCAGGGGAACTGGCTACACCTTC; CDR3: CASSLEGRGTGYTF; size: -; V: TRBV5-1; J: TRBJ1-2; D: -
DNA: TGCGCCAGCAGCGGGGGGCCTGGTACAGAGACCCAGTACTTC; CDR3: CASSGGPGTETQYF; size: once; V: TRBV5-1; J: TRBJ2-5; D: -
DNA: TGTGCCATCAGTGAGTCGATAGGGATCTATGGCTACACCTTC; CDR3: CAISESIGIYGYTF; size: -; V: TRBV10-3; J: TRBJ1-2; D: -
DNA: TGCGCCAGCAGCCGGGGACAGACTAACTATGGCTACACCTTC; CDR3: CASSRGQTNYGYTF; size: -; V: TRBV5-1; J: TRBJ1-2; D: TRBD1
DNA: TGTGCCACCAGACCCGGGACAGGGTCGGGAGAGACCCAGTACTTC; CDR3: CATRPGTGSGETQYF; size: -; V: TRBV15; J: TRBJ2-5; D: TRBD1
DNA: TGTGCCAGCAGGCCTAGACAGGGGAATGAAAAACTGTTTTTT; CDR3: CASRPRQGNEKLFF; size: once; V: TRBV2; J: TRBJ1-4; D: TRBD1
DNA: TGCGCCAGCAGCTTGGATCAGGGGGAGACCCAGTACTTC; CDR3: CASSLDQGETQYF; size: -; V: TRBV5-1; J: TRBJ2-5; D: -
DNA: TGTGCCAGCAGCGTAGGGACTAGCGGTTACACAGATACGCAGTATTTT; CDR3: CASSVGTSGYTDTQYF; size: -; V: TRBV9; J: TRBJ2-3; D: TRBD2
DNA: TGTGCCAGCAGCTTGGCCACTGCCATTAAGCCCCAGCATTTT; CDR3: CASSLATAIKPQHF; size: -; V: TRBV5-5; J: TRBJ1-5; D: -
DNA: TGTGCCAGCAGCTTTGGCCCGACAGGGTCCTACGAGCAGTACTTC; CDR3: CASSFGPTGSYEQYF; size: -; V: TRBV5-6; J: TRBJ2-7; D: TRBD1
DNA: TGTGCCAGCAGCTTAGAACGGGACCCCACGTACAATGAGCAGTTCTTC; CDR3: CASSLERDPTYNEQFF; size: -; V: TRBV11-2; J: TRBJ2-1; D: -
DNA: TGTGCCAGCAGTAGGACTAGCGGGAGAGCCGGGGAGCTGTTTTTT; CDR3: CASSRTSGRAGELFF; size: -; V: TRBV6-5; J: TRBJ2-2; D: TRBD2
DNA: TGCGCCAGCAGCTTGGCCGGGAGGTCTGAAGCTTTCTTT; CDR3: CASSLAGRSEAFF; size: -; V: TRBV5-1; J: TRBJ1-1; D: -
DNA: TGTGCCAGCATCCAGGGGGGTTCTGGAAACACCATATATTTT; CDR3: CASIQGGSGNTIYF; size: -; V: TRBV28; J: TRBJ1-3; D: TRBD1
DNA: TGTGCCAGCAGGATGTTGGGGGCCCACACCGGGGAGCTGTTTTTT; CDR3: CASRMLGAHTGELFF; size: -; V: TRBV27; J: TRBJ2-2; D: -
DNA: TGTGCCAGCAGTTTAGGGGGCCGGGCAGATACGCAGTATTTT; CDR3: CASSLGGRADTQYF; size: -; V: TRBV28; J: TRBJ2-3; D: -
DNA: TGCAGCGCCCTTGGACAGCCCGGCGCCTACGAGCAGTACTTC; CDR3: CSALGQPGAYEQYF; size: -; V: TRBV29-1; J: TRBJ2-7; D: -
DNA: TGTGCCAGTAGTATTTCTACACTACAAGAGACCCAGTACTTC; CDR3: CASSISTLQETQYF; size: -; V: TRBV19; J: TRBJ2-5; D: -
DNA: TGTGCCAGCAGCGTAGGTAATTCACCCCTCCACTTT; CDR3: CASSVGNSPLHF; size: once; V: TRBV9; J: TRBJ1-6; D: -
DNA: TGTGCCGCCGAGGGGGCCGGGGAGACCCAGTACTTC; CDR3: CAAEGAGETQYF; size: once; V: TRBV7-9; J: TRBJ2-5; D: TRBD1
DNA: TGTGCCAGTCAAACTAGCCATTCACCCCTCCACTTT; CDR3: CASQTSHSPLHF; size: -; V: TRBV28; J: TRBJ1-6; D: -
DNA: TGTGCCAGCAGCCCCATGGTTGGACGTCAGCCCCAGCATTTT; CDR3: CASSPMVGRQPQHF; size: -; V: TRBV4-2; J: TRBJ1-5; D: -
DNA: TGTGCCAGTAAGTTGAGGACTAGCGGGCACCCTAGGCGGAATGAGCAGTTCTTC; CDR3: CASKLRTSGHPRRNEQFF; size: -; V: TRBV19; J: TRBJ2-1; D: TRBD2
DNA: TGTGCCAGCAGGCGTAGCGGGAGCTCCTACAATGAGCAGTTCTTC; CDR3: CASRRSGSSYNEQFF; size: -; V: TRBV27; J: TRBJ2-1; D: TRBD2
DNA: TGTGCCAGCAGTGACCGCTTTCGCGGTAACTACAATGAGCAGTTCTTC; CDR3: CASSDRFRGNYNEQFF; size: -; V: TRBV6-4; J: TRBJ2-1; D: -
DNA: TGCGCCAGCAGGGTGGGACAGGGCCATGAGCAGTTCTTC; CDR3: CASRVGQGHEQFF; size: -; V: TRBV5-1; J: TRBJ2-1; D: TRBD1
DNA: TGTGCCAGCAGCGCTCGCTGGGGATTCGGGGACAGCGAGCAGTACTTC; CDR3: CASSARWGFGDSEQYF; size: -; V: TRBV3-1/TRBV3-2; J: TRBJ2-7; D: TRBD1
DNA: TGTGCCAGCAGCTTAGGAACAGCGAACACTGAAGCTTTCTTT; CDR3: CASSLGTANTEAFF; size: -; V: TRBV7-9; J: TRBJ1-1; D: -
DNA: TGCAGTGCTAGTCCCTCTGCGGGAACATCACTCGATATATACGAGCAGTACTTC; CDR3: CSASPSAGTSLDIYEQYF; size: once; V: TRBV20-1; J: TRBJ2-7; D: -
DNA: TGTGCCAGCAGCCAAGGAGGGACCCAGTACTTC; CDR3: CASSQGGTQYF; size: -; V: TRBV3-1/TRBV3-2; J: TRBJ2-5; D: -
DNA: TGTGCCAGCAGCCTATATCTTCGGCAGCCCCAGCATTTT; CDR3: CASSLYLRQPQHF; size: once; V: TRBV6-5; J: TRBJ1-5; D: -